These T cell receptor beta chains were read from a single sample in a study of cytomegalovirus exposure and HLA in healthy donors. The table came from immunoSEQ multiplex PCR; TCRdb's copy has only in-frame clones and leaves some out. The data show about 140,000 clones, with roughly four fifths seen just once and around 1.5% held by the top ten. The specimen was PBMCs. The source of these receptors is a female donor in good health and CMV-seronegative. CDR3s include the opening cysteine and the closing phenylalanine or tryptophan. The order of the fields is V gene, J gene, CDR3 length, D gene, clone size, CDR3 protein, CDR3 DNA. The D gene is left open where the match is weak. For some rows the clone size is stated as once, few or many, or as a class when expanded; others skip it.

TRBV5-4	TRBJ2-5	14	NA	NA	CASSSSQKQETQYF	TGTGCCAGCAGCTCGTCACAGAAACAAGAGACCCAGTACTTC
TRBV6-1	TRBJ1-5	13	NA	few	CASSPDGNQPQHF	TGTGCCAGCAGTCCAGATGGCAATCAGCCCCAGCATTTT
TRBV5-1	TRBJ1-1	16	TRBD1	NA	CASSFLGQGTGTEAFF	TGCGCCAGCAGCTTCTTGGGACAGGGAACGGGCACTGAAGCTTTCTTT
TRBV23-1	TRBJ1-5	15	NA	NA	CASSPLDRNLQPQHF	TGCGCCAGCAGTCCACTCGACAGGAACCTACAGCCCCAGCATTTT
TRBV21-1	TRBJ1-2	15	NA	NA	CASSNRGRANYGYTF	TGTGCCAGCAGCAATCGTGGCAGGGCTAACTATGGCTACACCTTC
TRBV30	TRBJ2-6	16	TRBD2	NA	CAWGTSGVSGANVLTF	TGTGCCTGGGGGACTAGCGGGGTCTCTGGGGCCAACGTCCTGACTTTC
TRBV6-1	TRBJ1-2	19	NA	NA	CASSEPRGPGQSSLLGYTF	TGTGCCAGCAGTGAGCCTCGGGGACCTGGACAGTCCTCCCTCCTTGGCTACACCTTC
TRBV7-3	TRBJ2-1	16	NA	NA	CASSPGPGGLGNEQFF	TGTGCCAGCAGCCCTGGGCCAGGGGGACTGGGCAATGAGCAGTTCTTC
TRBV10-2	TRBJ1-1	16	TRBD1	NA	CASSRARQGLDTEAFF	TGCGCCAGCAGTCGAGCAAGACAGGGGTTGGACACTGAAGCTTTCTTT
TRBV27	TRBJ2-7	14	TRBD2	NA	CASSLAGGPGEQCF	TGTGCCAGCAGTTTAGCGGGAGGGCCGGGTGAGCAGTGCTTC
TRBV7-3	TRBJ1-5	15	NA	NA	CASSLTRAPNQPQHF	TGTGCCAGCAGCTTAACCAGGGCTCCCAATCAGCCCCAGCATTTT
TRBV6-1	TRBJ1-3	15	NA	few	CASSISPGKGDTIYF	TGTGCCAGCAGTATCTCTCCGGGAAAAGGAGACACCATATATTTT
TRBV6-5	TRBJ1-2	14	TRBD1	NA	CAIRTGETNYGYTF	TGTGCCATCCGGACAGGGGAGACTAACTATGGCTACACCTTC
TRBV23-1	TRBJ1-5	15	NA	NA	CASRSLRVSNQPQHF	TGCGCCAGCAGGTCTCTTCGGGTAAGCAATCAGCCCCAGCATTTT
TRBV5-1	TRBJ2-2	16	NA	NA	CASSPGSSVPEGELFF	TGCGCCAGCAGCCCGGGGTCTAGCGTTCCGGAAGGGGAGCTGTTTTTT
TRBV6-6	TRBJ1-2	13	TRBD1	NA	CASIGQGNYGYTF	TGTGCCAGCATTGGACAGGGGAACTATGGCTACACCTTC
TRBV7-8	TRBJ1-5	14	NA	NA	CASSARGSNQPQHF	TGTGCCAGCAGCGCTAGGGGAAGCAATCAGCCCCAGCATTTT
TRBV11-2	TRBJ1-2	13	NA	NA	CASSLGQAYGYTF	TGTGCCAGCAGCTTAGGCCAGGCGTATGGCTACACCTTC
TRBV5-8	TRBJ1-2	15	TRBD1	NA	CASSLGTGGIYGYTF	TGTGCCAGCAGCTTGGGGACAGGGGGGATCTATGGCTACACCTTC
TRBV10-1	TRBJ2-7	16	TRBD1	NA	CASSENPGGNRNEQYF	TGCGCCAGCAGTGAGAATCCAGGGGGTAATCGAAACGAGCAGTACTTC
TRBV27	TRBJ1-3	15	NA	NA	CASSLQGRGGNTIYF	TGTGCCAGCAGTTTGCAGGGAAGAGGCGGAAACACCATATATTTT
TRBV6-1	TRBJ1-2	16	NA	once	CASSDATSGISYGYTF	TGTGCCAGCAGTGACGCTACGTCGGGAATTTCTTATGGCTACACCTTC
TRBV28	TRBJ1-1	16	NA	NA	CASSSGHILMNTEAFF	TGTGCCAGCAGCTCGGGACATATCCTCATGAACACTGAAGCTTTCTTT
TRBV7-9	TRBJ2-7	11	NA	NA	CASSLSFEQYF	TGTGCCAGCAGCCTATCGTTCGAGCAGTACTTC
TRBV6-5	TRBJ2-1	13	NA	NA	CASSARVVDEQFF	TGTGCCAGCAGTGCCAGGGTTGTAGATGAGCAGTTCTTC
TRBV4-1	TRBJ2-2	17	NA	NA	CASSLLKDSLNTGELFF	TGCGCCAGCAGCCTTCTCAAAGACAGCTTAAACACCGGGGAGCTGTTTTTT
TRBV28	TRBJ1-5	13	NA	NA	CASISGTNQPQHF	TGTGCCAGCATCAGTGGGACTAATCAGCCCCAGCATTTT
TRBV5-1	TRBJ1-1	16	NA	NA	CASSWGSGREGTEAFF	TGCGCCAGCAGCTGGGGTTCGGGCAGGGAGGGCACTGAAGCTTTCTTT
TRBV5-1	TRBJ1-3	16	TRBD1	NA	CASSFGTGGPGNTIYF	TGCGCCAGCAGCTTTGGGACAGGGGGCCCTGGAAACACCATATATTTT
TRBV27	TRBJ2-7	13	NA	NA	CASSGVSLHEQYF	TGTGCCAGCAGCGGGGTCAGCCTCCACGAGCAGTACTTC
TRBV7-7	TRBJ2-2	16	TRBD2	NA	CASSLSLAGGGGELFF	TGTGCTAGCAGCTTATCCCTAGCGGGAGGAGGCGGGGAGCTGTTTTTT
TRBV2	TRBJ1-5	15	NA	NA	CASRTDRNSNQPQHF	TGTGCCAGCAGGACCGACAGGAACAGCAATCAGCCCCAGCATTTT
TRBV10-3	TRBJ1-2	13	TRBD1	NA	CAISESDRDGYTF	TGTGCCATCAGTGAGTCGGACAGGGACGGCTACACCTTC
TRBV27	TRBJ1-1	16	TRBD1	NA	CASSQWTGRGTTEAFF	TGTGCCAGCAGTCAGTGGACAGGGAGAGGGACCACTGAAGCTTTCTTT
TRBV5-4	TRBJ1-1	14	NA	few	CASSFGGKNAEAFF	TGTGCCAGCAGCTTTGGGGGCAAAAACGCTGAAGCTTTCTTT
TRBV11-2	TRBJ2-3	19	TRBD2	NA	CASSLNPRGLAGITDTQYF	TGTGCCAGCAGCTTAAACCCCCGAGGACTAGCGGGGATCACAGATACGCAGTATTTT
TRBV9	TRBJ2-5	15	NA	NA	CASSGGASRGETQYF	TGTGCCAGCAGTGGAGGGGCTTCCCGGGGAGAGACCCAGTACTTC
TRBV7-3	TRBJ2-7	15	NA	NA	CASSPPPIYSLEQYF	TGTGCCAGCAGCCCACCTCCCATTTACAGTCTCGAGCAGTACTTC
TRBV5-4	TRBJ1-2	17	TRBD1	NA	CASSFLLKRQGTYGYTF	TGTGCCAGCAGCTTCCTCTTAAAGAGACAGGGAACTTACGGCTACACCTTC
TRBV9	TRBJ1-4	16	NA	once	CASSVDPGWGGEKLFF	TGTGCCAGCAGCGTAGATCCCGGGTGGGGCGGTGAAAAACTGTTTTTT
TRBV19	TRBJ2-7	15	TRBD1	NA	CASSNTGGTSYEQYF	TGTGCCAGTAGTAACACAGGGGGCACCTCCTACGAGCAGTACTTC
TRBV28	TRBJ2-7	14	TRBD1	NA	CASSFTGATYEQYF	TGTGCCAGCAGTTTTACAGGGGCTACCTACGAGCAGTACTTC
TRBV2	TRBJ2-1	15	TRBD2	NA	CASSEGTSGICEQFF	TGTGCCAGCAGTGAAGGGACTAGCGGGATCTGTGAGCAGTTCTTC
TRBV7-9	TRBJ1-1	14	NA	NA	CASSLAGHAAEAFF	TGTGCCAGCAGCTTAGCTGGACACGCAGCTGAAGCTTTCTTT